A single sample is the source of the 25 T cell receptor beta chains below, sequenced in a study of blood T cell repertoires in COVID-19. Repertoires were generated with immunoSEQ multiplex PCR, while TCRdb's copy carries only in-frame clones and drops some. This table holds roughly 480,000 clones, approximately 89% found once. The specimen was peripheral blood. These receptor sequences come from a man aged 18 to 35 with COVID-19, enrolled during active disease.

This chain connects TRBV6-5 to TRBJ2-7; 10 bases are shared with TRBD2. V was clipped by 8 bases and J by 7 bases; unmatched bases: 11. Germline V CDR1 and CDR2: MNHEY, SVGAGI. The CDR3 extends over 14 amino acids. CDR3 sequence (DNA): TGTGCCAGCGCAGGGCTAGCGGGAGCGTGGGAGCAGTACTTC. Protein product: CASAGLAGAWEQYF.

The chain combines TRBV5-4 with TRBJ2-3; 7 bases are a match to TRBD2. The CDR3 runs to 14 residues. Trimming took 4 bases from V and 2 from J; bases not matched to a gene: 4. Germline CDR1 reads SGHNT; CDR2 reads YYREEE (reference sequence). DNA for the CDR3: TGTGCCAGCAGCATCAGCGGGACCACAGATACGCAGTATTTT. This gives the protein CASSISGTTDTQYF.

The V and J genes are TRBV12-5 and TRBJ1-4, with no clear D. Trimming cost V 7 bases and J 8 bases, with 14 bases left between them. Germline V CDR1 and CDR2: LGHNT, FRNRAP. The CDR3 covers 13 residues. The CDR3, as DNA: TGTGCTAGTGCCCTCCGGGGAGGGGAAAAACTGTTTTTT. It is translated as CASALRGGEKLFF.

Comment on this clone: One end of the junction is discordant with germline, which a read error may explain. The rearrangement joins TRBV11-3 to TRBJ1-3; D remains unclear. The CDR3 consists of 14 residues. The germline V gene has CDR1 SGHNT and CDR2 YENEEA. This chain's CDR3 is CASSIDFSGNTIYF. CDR3 in DNA: TGTGCCAGCAGCATAGACTTCTCTGGAAACACCATATATTTT.

The V call is TRBV18, the J call TRBJ2-1; D may be TRBD1 (5 bases). Trimming cost V 6 bases and J 9 bases, with 24 bases left between them. This CDR3 is 16 amino acids long. Germline lookup yields CDR1 KGHSH and CDR2 LQKENI. In DNA, the CDR3 is TGTGCCAGCTCTACCAGTAAGGGGTCCGCGTCCACTGAGCAGTTCTTC. Residues: CASSTSKGSASTEQFF.

Concerning this clone itself: Other DNA sequences in this sample translate to the same CDR3. J is TRBJ1-2 and V is TRBV9, with 9 positions matching TRBD1. The CDR3 sequence is 13 residues long. Unmatched junction bases numbered 2, after V lost 3 bases and J lost 5 bases. Germline assignment: CDR1 SGDLS and CDR2 YYNGEE. CDR3 amino acids: CASSAGTGYGYTF. In nucleotides, the CDR3 is TGTGCCAGCAGCGCCGGGACAGGGTATGGCTACACCTTC. Full variable domain (remainder filled in from reference TRBV9 and TRBJ1-2): DSGVTQTPKHLITATGQRVTLRCSPRSGDLSVYWYQQSLDQGLQFLIQYYNGEERAKGNILERFSAQQFPDLHSELNLSSLELGDSALYFCASSAGTGYGYTFGSGTRLTVV.

The chain couples TRBV5-4 to TRBJ2-7, with D possibly TRBD2 on 5 matching bases. The CDR3 covers 13 residues. The germline CDR1 and CDR2 sequences are SGHNT and YYREEE (reference sequence). Trimming took 4 bases from V and 4 from J, leaving 12 bases between them. CDR3 in DNA: TGTGCCAGCAGCCCTTTCCGGGAATACGAGCAGTACTTC. It specifies CASSPFREYEQYF.

V is TRBV5-1 and J is TRBJ2-7; perhaps TRBD2 as D (7 bases). This CDR3 spans 13 amino acids. CDR1 and CDR2 (germline): SGHRS, YFSETQ. Trimming stripped 7 bases from V and 2 bases from J, with 13 bases between. The CDR3, as DNA: TGCGCCAGCGGGGGGGCGGGGGCCTACGAGCAGTACTTC. Amino acid sequence: CASGGAGAYEQYF.

The gene calls are TRBV7-9 and TRBJ1-2, with TRBD1 matching over 8 bases. The V segment lost 2 bases and the J segment 7 bases; nucleotides outside the gene matches: 3. The CDR3 has 13 amino acids. CDR1 and CDR2 from the germline V gene are SEHNR and FQNEAQ (reference sequence). The CDR3 here is CASSLQGALGYTF. In DNA form, the CDR3 reads TGTGCCAGCAGCTTACAGGGGGCGCTTGGCTACACCTTC.

The genes are TRBV5-4 and TRBJ2-6; 11 nucleotides line up with TRBD2. Germline CDR1 is SGHNT and CDR2 is YYREEE (reference sequence). The CDR3 sequence is 19 residues long. V was pared by 4 bases and J by 0 bases, with 9 bases of the junction left unmatched. CDR3 in amino acids: CASSTTRLAGSSGANVLTF. Written as DNA, the CDR3 is TGTGCCAGCAGCACGACGCGACTAGCGGGGAGCTCTGGGGCCAACGTCCTGACTTTC.

This chain links TRBV11-3 with TRBJ1-1; possibly TRBD1 for D (6 bases). Trimming removed 2 bases from V and 4 bases from J, with 11 bases in between. CDR3 length: 14 amino acids. CDR1 SGHNT and CDR2 YENEEA come from the germline V gene. CDR3 region: CASSLPGAGTEAFF. Here the CDR3 DNA reads TGTGCCAGCAGCTTACCAGGGGCGGGCACTGAAGCTTTCTTT.

The rearrangement joins TRBV5-4 to TRBJ1-4; D might be TRBD1 (5 bases). CDR1 is SGHNT and CDR2 is YYREEE in the germline V gene (reference sequence). V dropped 0 bases and J dropped 0 bases, with 9 bases sitting between them. The CDR3 extends over 16 amino acids. For the CDR3, the DNA is TGTGCCAGCAGCTTGGGGGGCCGGGCAACTAATGAAAAACTGTTTTTT. It encodes CASSLGGRATNEKLFF.

This clone was counted once. The chain links TRBV10-1 to TRBJ2-3, with 7 bases fitting TRBD1. Germline CDR1 reads WNHNN; CDR2 reads SYGVQD (reference sequence). V trimming: 6 bases; J trimming: 2 bases; junction bases outside the gene matches: 8. The CDR3 length is 15 residues. The CDR3 sequence is CASRVGTAVTDTQYF. CDR3 sequence (DNA): TGCGCCAGCAGGGTGGGGACAGCGGTCACAGATACGCAGTATTTT.

The gene calls are TRBV19 and TRBJ2-6; possibly TRBD1 for D (6 bases). This CDR3 region has 17 residues. CDR1 is LNHDA, CDR2 SQIVND, per germline (reference sequence). V shed 2 bases and J shed 0 bases, with 11 bases lying between them. CDR3 nucleotide sequence: TGTGCCAGTAGTATAACAGGGACGTCCTCTGGGGCCAACGTCCTGACTTTC. It codes for CASSITGTSSGANVLTF.

In this sample, this clone turned up once. CDR3 in amino acids: CASSPHYGDPTDTQYF. The CDR3 DNA sequence: TGTGCCAGCAGTCCCCACTACGGGGATCCCACAGATACGCAGTATTTT. J is TRBJ2-3 and V is TRBV27; possible D gene TRBD2, 5 bases. The germline V gene encodes CDR1 MNHEY and CDR2 SMNVEV (reference sequence). There are 16 residues in the CDR3. V shed 5 bases and J shed 2 bases, with 17 bases lying between them.

The chain carries TRBV30 and TRBJ2-7; 12 nucleotides align to TRBD2. Germline CDR1 and CDR2: GTSNPN and SVGIG (reference sequence). This CDR3 comprises 16 residues. Trimming cost V 0 bases and J 7 bases; bases outside gene matches: 10. The chain's CDR3 is CAWSVRRLAGGPEQYF. DNA of the CDR3: TGTGCCTGGAGTGTACGGCGGCTAGCGGGAGGGCCGGAGCAGTACTTC.

The chain employs TRBV7-9 and TRBJ2-3, with D tentatively TRBD2 (5 bases). V gave up 1 base and J gave up 4 bases, with 9 bases separating them. This CDR3 has 14 amino acids. Germline assignment: CDR1 SEHNR and CDR2 FQNEAQ (reference sequence). The CDR3 DNA reads as TGTGCCAGCAGCTTAGTAGAGGGCCCAGATACGCAGTATTTT. It translates to CASSLVEGPDTQYF.

This chain connects TRBV25-1 to TRBJ2-7; the D gene is possibly TRBD2 (6 bases). Germline assignment: CDR1 MGHDK and CDR2 SYGVNS. There are 14 residues in the CDR3. V shed 3 bases and J shed 1 base, with 10 bases lying between them. The CDR3 reads CASSDPAGSYEQYF. The CDR3 DNA follows: TGTGCCAGCAGTGATCCGGCGGGGTCCTACGAGCAGTACTTC.

Written as DNA, the CDR3 is TGTGCCAGCAGAAAACCAGGACAGGATGGGCAGTTCTTC. This codes for CASRKPGQDGQFF. This rearrangement joins TRBV6-5 to TRBJ2-1, with 7 nucleotides matching TRBD1. Per germline, CDR1 MNHEY and CDR2 SVGAGI. V lost 6 bases, J lost 12 bases, and 11 bases stayed unmatched. CDR3 size: 13 residues.

The chain carries TRBV18 and TRBJ2-6; TRBD1 matches at 9 bases. V lost 6 bases, J lost 3 bases, and 12 bases stayed unmatched. The CDR3 has 18 residues. Germline CDR1 reads KGHSH; CDR2 reads LQKENI. This chain's CDR3 is CASSTGQGLGNGANVLTF. DNA of the CDR3: TGTGCCAGCTCCACCGGACAGGGGTTAGGAAATGGGGCCAACGTCCTGACTTTC. The variable domain in full, completed from reference TRBV18 and TRBJ2-6, reads NAGVMQNPRHLVRRRGQEARLRCSPMKGHSHVYWYRQLPEEGLKFMVYLQKENIIDESGMPKERFSAEFPKEGPSILRIQQVVRGDSAAYFCASSTGQGLGNGANVLTFGAGSRLTVL.

This chain links TRBV4-1 with TRBJ2-3; 11 bases map to TRBD2. Looked up from germline, CDR1 is MGHRA and CDR2 is YSYEKL. V shed 4 bases and J 7 bases; nucleotides not matched to a gene: 10. CDR3 size: 16 residues. DNA for the CDR3: TGCGCCAGCAGCCGCCCTTCTAGCGGGGGGAAAAATACGCAGTATTTT. This sequence encodes CASSRPSSGGKNTQYF.

V usage is TRBV7-9 and J usage is TRBJ1-6, with D unclear. The CDR3 loop spans 14 amino acids. Trimming pared 2 bases from V and 7 bases from J, leaving 9 bases between. Germline lookup yields CDR1 SEHNR and CDR2 FQNEAQ (reference sequence). The chain's CDR3 is CASSLSRVNSPLHF. The DNA for the CDR3 is TGTGCCAGCAGCTTAAGCCGGGTGAATTCACCCCTCCACTTT.

A word on this clone: The same CDR3 arises from other DNA sequences in this sample as well. The rearrangement joins TRBV11-2 to TRBJ1-5; D is uncertain. Germline values: CDR1 SGHAT, CDR2 FQNNGV. With 0 bases removed from V and 7 bases from J, the gap between germline ends came to 7 bases. CDR3 length equals 13 residues. CDR3 nucleotide sequence: TGTGCCAGCAGCTTAGATCGAGGGCAGCCCCAGCATTTT. This codes for CASSLDRGQPQHF.

V gene TRBV5-1 combines with J gene TRBJ2-7; D is possibly TRBD2 (5 bases). CDR1 is SGHRS, CDR2 YFSETQ, per germline. The V end lost 2 bases, the J end lost 6 bases, and 12 bases lay between the germline ends. The CDR3 is 13 residues long. The CDR3 spells CASSLGGRSEQYF. DNA of the CDR3: TGCGCCAGCAGCTTAGGAGGCCGCTCCGAGCAGTACTTC.

This chain links TRBV6-5 with TRBJ1-1, with D unresolved. V was pared by 7 bases and J by 0 bases, with 15 bases between. This CDR3 spans 15 amino acids. The V gene's germline CDR1 is MNHEY and CDR2 SVGAGI. The CDR3 spells CASNIREYMNTEAFF. DNA for the CDR3: TGTGCCAGCAATATACGGGAGTACATGAACACTGAAGCTTTCTTT.